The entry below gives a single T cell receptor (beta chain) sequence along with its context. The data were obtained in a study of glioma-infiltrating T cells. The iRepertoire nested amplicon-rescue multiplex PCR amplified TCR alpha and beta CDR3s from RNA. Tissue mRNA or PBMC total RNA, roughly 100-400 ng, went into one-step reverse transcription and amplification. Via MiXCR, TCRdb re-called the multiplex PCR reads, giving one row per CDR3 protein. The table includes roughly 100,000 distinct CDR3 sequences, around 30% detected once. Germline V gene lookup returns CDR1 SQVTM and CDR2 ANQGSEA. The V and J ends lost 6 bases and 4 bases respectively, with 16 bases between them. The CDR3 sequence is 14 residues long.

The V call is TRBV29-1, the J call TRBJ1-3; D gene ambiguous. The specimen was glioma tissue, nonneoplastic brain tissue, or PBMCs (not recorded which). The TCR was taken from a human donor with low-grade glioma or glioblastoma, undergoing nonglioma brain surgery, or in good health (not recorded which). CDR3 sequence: CSVDPDGRGNTIYF. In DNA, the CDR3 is TGCAGCGTCGATCCAGATGGGAGAGGAAACACCATATATTTT.